This entry lists 24 T cell receptor beta chains sequenced from one sample in a study of cytomegalovirus exposure and HLA in healthy donors. The repertoire was sequenced with immunoSEQ multiplex PCR; TCRdb's copy has only in-frame clones and lacks some. Here the sample spans some 50,000 clones, 94% being singletons. Sequencing was carried out using PBMCs. The receptors shown here come from a woman between 18 and 29 years old in good health and CMV-seropositive.

The chain recombines TRBV19 with TRBJ2-7; TRBD1 matches at 9 bases. The CDR3 spans 15 residues. V trimming: 6 bases; J trimming: 2 bases; junction bases outside the gene matches: 8. From germline, CDR1 is LNHDA and CDR2 SQIVND (reference sequence). CDR3 in amino acids: CASRIRDRDTYEQYF. The DNA for the CDR3 is TGTGCCAGTAGAATCCGGGACAGGGATACCTACGAGCAGTACTTC.

The chain couples TRBV30 to TRBJ1-5; D is uncertain. The length of the CDR3 is 15 residues. Trimming took 0 bases from V and 0 from J, leaving 9 bases between them. Germline CDR1 GTSNPN, CDR2 SVGIG (reference sequence). DNA of the CDR3: TGTGCCTGGAGTGTGGGAGGGAATAGCAATCAGCCCCAGCATTTT. It is translated as CAWSVGGNSNQPQHF.

Concerning this clone: This same CDR3 is encoded by further DNA sequences in the sample. The chain recombines TRBV19 with TRBJ2-7; a possible D gene is TRBD2 (5 bases). Germline V gene sequence: CDR1 LNHDA, CDR2 SQIVND (reference sequence). CDR3 length: 11 residues. Trimming took 6 bases from V and 2 from J, leaving 5 bases between them. CDR3 residues: CASSGAYEQYF. CDR3 bases: TGTGCCAGTAGCGGGGCCTACGAGCAGTACTTC.

This chain links TRBV7-2 with TRBJ2-1; TRBD2 matches at 9 bases. J gave up 6 bases and V 4 bases, and 13 bases lay outside the gene matches. The CDR3 has 17 residues. Germline values: CDR1 SGHTA, CDR2 FQGNSA. The chain's CDR3 is CASSSRQREDFLNEQFF. The CDR3 DNA reads as TGTGCCAGCAGCTCTCGCCAGCGGGAGGACTTTCTCAATGAGCAGTTCTTC.

The CDR3 DNA sequence: TGTGCCTGCACCGCGCGGGATTCAGGCGAGCAGTACTTC. Translation gives CACTARDSGEQYF. This chain connects TRBV2 to TRBJ2-7; possible D gene TRBD2, 6 bases. Trimming removed 11 bases at V and 6 bases at J, with 20 bases between. Looked up from germline, CDR1 is SNHLY and CDR2 is FYNNEI. This CDR3 region has 13 residues.

This clone was seen only once. This chain connects TRBV10-3 to TRBJ2-5; 7 nucleotides line up with TRBD1. This CDR3 comprises 13 residues. The V and J ends lost 10 bases and 5 bases, in that order; junction bases with no gene match: 10. Germline lookup yields CDR1 ENHRY and CDR2 SYGVKD. This CDR3 reads CATSDRVFETQYF. The CDR3 DNA reads as TGTGCCACCTCCGACAGGGTGTTTGAGACCCAGTACTTC.

The V call is TRBV5-1, the J call TRBJ2-2; 9 positions match TRBD2. The CDR3 runs to 15 residues. Trimming at V came to 2 bases and at J to 5 bases, leaving 4 bases not matched to a gene. Germline CDR1 reads SGHRS; CDR2 reads YFSETQ. The CDR3 DNA reads TGCGCCAGCAGCTTCGGACTAGCGAGAACCGGGGAGCTGTTTTTT. Protein sequence: CASSFGLARTGELFF.

This rearrangement joins TRBV7-5 to TRBJ1-4; the DNA was not used to check the table's D call, TRBD1. TRBV7-5 is noted as a pseudogene. This CDR3 contains 13 residues. This CDR3 reads CARSSGPNEKLFF. The CDR3 nucleotides read TGTGCCAGAAGCTCTGGGCCTAATGAAAAACTGTTTTTT.

The chain employs TRBV5-6 and TRBJ1-2, with 11 bases that match TRBD1. The V gene end was trimmed by 1 base and the J gene end by 1 base; junction bases not matched to a gene: 12. The CDR3 totals 19 residues. Germline lookup yields CDR1 SGHDT and CDR2 YYEEEE. The chain's CDR3 is CASSLILGQGARGNYGYTF. The CDR3 nucleotides read TGTGCCAGCAGCTTGATTCTTGGACAGGGGGCGCGGGGTAACTATGGCTACACCTTC.

The chain links TRBV9 to TRBJ2-3, with a tentative D call TRBD2 (6 bases). CDR1 is SGDLS, CDR2 YYNGEE, per germline. Trimming stripped 3 bases from V and 1 base from J, with 15 bases between. The CDR3 contains 16 residues. CDR3 protein: CASSAPSPGGTDTQYF. DNA for the CDR3: TGTGCCAGCAGCGCCCCTAGCCCGGGGGGCACAGATACGCAGTATTTT.

The gene calls are TRBV6-1 and TRBJ2-7; D is possibly TRBD2 (6 bases). Germline V CDR1 and CDR2: MNHNS, SASEGT. V gave up 5 bases and J gave up 2 bases, with 7 bases separating them. The CDR3 spans 12 residues. CDR3 protein: CASSRLAYEQYF. The CDR3, as DNA: TGTGCCAGCAGTCGACTAGCCTACGAGCAGTACTTC.

This chain connects TRBV21-1 to TRBJ2-7; the D call TRBD2 from the table was never checked on the DNA. TRBV21-1 is described as a pseudogene. The CDR3 runs 16 residues. The CDR3 sequence is CASSTLRDSHFYEQYF. The CDR3 DNA is TGTGCCAGCAGCACCCTCCGGGACTCTCACTTCTACGAGCAGTACTTC.

The chain is built from TRBV7-2 and TRBJ1-4; D gene uncertain. This CDR3 spans 17 amino acids. Trimming took 0 bases from V and 0 from J, leaving 11 bases between them. Germline V gene data show CDR1 as SGHTA and CDR2 as FQGNSA. CDR3 amino acids: CASSLAAQLATNEKLFF. In DNA form, the CDR3 reads TGTGCCAGCAGCTTAGCGGCACAGCTTGCAACTAATGAAAAACTGTTTTTT.

The chain has TRBV2 and TRBJ2-7; tentative D call: TRBD1 (6 bases). CDR3 length: 12 amino acids. The germline V gene encodes CDR1 SNHLY and CDR2 FYNNEI. V was trimmed by 6 bases and J by 4 bases, leaving 10 bases between them. The CDR3 protein is CASSRRGYEQYF. CDR3 nucleotide sequence: TGTGCCAGCAGCAGAAGGGGGTACGAGCAGTACTTC.

The V call is TRBV28, the J call TRBJ2-5, with a possible D match to TRBD2 (6 bases). The germline gives CDR1 MDHEN, CDR2 SYDVKM. The CDR3 length is 16 residues. Trimming took 5 bases from V and 2 from J, leaving 18 bases between them. The CDR3 protein is CASSRDPKEGQETQYF. The CDR3, as DNA: TGTGCCAGCAGTCGGGACCCCAAGGAGGGGCAAGAGACCCAGTACTTC.

The chain links TRBV10-3 to TRBJ2-1, with 13 bases lining up with TRBD2. V lost 4 bases, J lost 7 bases, and 1 base stayed unmatched. This CDR3 is built from 14 residues. Germline V gene sequence: CDR1 ENHRY, CDR2 SYGVKD. CDR3 DNA: TGTGCCATCAGTGGGACTAGCGGGAGAAATGAGCAGTTCTTC. Translating it yields CAISGTSGRNEQFF.

DNA for the CDR3: TGTGCCAGCAGCGGGTACGAGCAGTACTTC. It is translated as CASSGYEQYF. This chain connects TRBV28 to TRBJ2-7; D gene uncertain. Germline loops: CDR1 MDHEN, CDR2 SYDVKM. There are 10 residues in the CDR3. V lost 6 bases and J lost 4, with 4 bases in between.

The chain links TRBV30 to TRBJ2-1; a weak D match, TRBD2 (6 bases). CDR1 is GTSNPN and CDR2 is SVGIG in the germline V gene (reference sequence). The CDR3 is 15 amino acids. V was pared by 4 bases and J by 6 bases, with 19 bases between. The CDR3 sequence: CAWIGGASGPNEQFF. Here the CDR3 DNA reads TGTGCCTGGATTGGAGGGGCCTCAGGGCCCAATGAGCAGTTCTTC.

This clone was seen more than once but under ten times. The rearrangement joins TRBV6-5 to TRBJ2-7, with 9 bases fitting TRBD1. The V gene's germline CDR1 is MNHEY and CDR2 SVGAGI. V trimming: 0 bases; J trimming: 0 bases; junction bases outside the gene matches: 0. The CDR3 is 15 residues long. CDR3 loop: CASSYSTGGSYEQYF. CDR3 bases: TGTGCCAGCAGTTACTCGACAGGGGGCTCCTACGAGCAGTACTTC.

This sequence joins TRBV19 and TRBJ1-5; tentatively, D is TRBD1 (5 bases). The V gene's germline CDR1 is LNHDA and CDR2 SQIVND (reference sequence). This CDR3 has 15 amino acids. The V gene lost 2 bases and the J gene lost 3 bases, with 11 bases spanning the gap. The chain's CDR3 is CASSIRTGDNQPQHF. The CDR3 region has the DNA TGTGCCAGTAGTATACGCACAGGCGACAATCAGCCCCAGCATTTT. The full variable domain, in which reference TRBV19 and TRBJ1-5 provide the parts outside the CDR3, is DGGITQSPKYLFRKEGQNVTLSCEQNLNHDAMYWYRQDPGQGLRLIYYSQIVNDFQKGDIAEGYSVSREKKESFPLTVTSAQKNPTAFYLCASSIRTGDNQPQHFGDGTRLSIL.

This clone was recorded once. This chain uses TRBV27 with TRBJ2-3, with D hard to call. Looked up from germline, CDR1 is MNHEY and CDR2 is SMNVEV (reference sequence). V shed 5 bases and J shed 6 bases, with 15 bases lying between them. This CDR3 comprises 14 residues. The CDR3 DNA reads as TGTGCCAGCAGTCCCTACCTGAATGTGGATACGCAGTATTTT. Residues: CASSPYLNVDTQYF.

The CDR3, as DNA: TGTGCCAGCAGCCCTCTTCGCGGGGGTACGCAGTATTTT. Its translation: CASSPLRGGTQYF. The chain is built from TRBV7-6 and TRBJ2-3; 7 nucleotides agree with TRBD2. Germline V CDR1 and CDR2: SGHVS, FNYEAQ. Trimming took 5 bases from V and 8 from J; bases not matched to a gene: 7. The CDR3 spans 13 residues.

The chain couples TRBV11-3 to TRBJ2-1, with 8 bases that match TRBD2. The CDR3 spans 15 residues. V shed 3 bases, J shed 7 bases, and the junction held 8 bases outside the gene matches. Germline assignment: CDR1 SGHNT and CDR2 YENEEA. The CDR3 coding sequence is TGTGCCAGCAGCTTGAGTAGCGGGAACCGGAATGAGCAGTTCTTC. Amino acids: CASSLSSGNRNEQFF.

The chain is built from TRBV5-4 and TRBJ2-7; 9 bases map to TRBD2. CDR1 and CDR2 from the germline V gene are SGHNT and YYREEE (reference sequence). V lost 1 base, J lost 8 bases, and 10 bases stayed unmatched. The CDR3 extends over 15 amino acids. CDR3 residues: CASSLMTSGPYKQYF. The CDR3 DNA sequence: TGTGCCAGCAGCTTGATGACTAGCGGCCCATACAAGCAGTACTTC. Full variable domain (remainder filled in from reference TRBV5-4 and TRBJ2-7): ETGVTQSPTHLIKTRGQQVTLRCSSQSGHNTVSWYQQALGQGPQFIFQYYREEENGRGNFPPRFSGLQFPNYSSELNVNALELDDSALYLCASSLMTSGPYKQYFGPGTRLTVT.